The text below deals with one TCR beta chain. Using immunoSEQ multiplex PCR, the repertoire was profiled, and TCRdb retains in-frame clones only, with some absent. Here the sample spans about 41,000 clones, 87% being singletons. The CDR3 contains 16 residues. From germline, CDR1 is MDHEN and CDR2 SYDVKM. Trimming pared 2 bases from V and 0 bases from J, leaving 13 bases between. This record comes from a study of blood T cell repertoires in COVID-19. In the study overall: Sites across the United States, Italy and Spain contributed samples from acute and convalescent COVID-19. PBMCs, B-cell-depleted T cells, or T cells provided the cDNA or gDNA that made up the material.

Sample: peripheral blood. The receptor was isolated from a man aged 40-49 years with COVID-19, enrolled during active disease. This chain uses TRBV28 with TRBJ1-1; maybe TRBD1 (5 bases). In DNA, the CDR3 is TGTGCCAGCAGTTTAAGGGCAGGGTTCATGAACACTGAAGCTTTCTTT. Translating it yields CASSLRAGFMNTEAFF. The entire variable domain, with the rest obtained from reference TRBV28 and TRBJ1-1, is as follows: DVKVTQSSRYLVKRTGEKVFLECVQDMDHENMFWYRQDPGLGLRLIYFSYDVKMKEKGDIPEGYSVSREKKERFSLILESASTNQTSMYLCASSLRAGFMNTEAFFGQGTRLTVV.